Listed here are 9 T cell receptor beta chains from one sample, sequenced in a study of identical twins. MiXCR, applied by TCRdb to the 5' RACE reads, yields one record per CDR3 protein. The sample has approximately 490,000 distinct CDR3 sequences, more than 20% seen once. These data are also associated with another study on yellow fever vaccine responses in identical twins.

The sample taken for sequencing was CD4+ T cells sorted from blood. Source of these receptors: a woman under 30 in good health.

This clonotype has a handful of counts. The V and J genes are TRBV25-1 and TRBJ2-5; the match to TRBD1 covers 7 bases. V was clipped by 3 bases and J by 5 bases; unmatched bases: 6. Looked up from germline, CDR1 is MGHDK and CDR2 is SYGVNS. CDR3 size: 14 residues. The CDR3 coding sequence is TGTGCCAGCAGTGAGGACAGGTTAACGGAGACCCAGTACTTC. It encodes CASSEDRLTETQYF.

This clonotype was seen a few times. This rearrangement joins TRBV28 to TRBJ2-1, with 13 positions matching TRBD2. The length of the CDR3 is 15 residues. With 7 bases clipped from V and 4 bases from J, the junction kept 4 bases outside the gene matches. Looked up from germline, CDR1 is MDHEN and CDR2 is SYDVKM. DNA of the CDR3: TGTGCCAGCACCCCGACTAGCGGGAGGTACAATGAGCAGTTCTTC. Its protein is CASTPTSGRYNEQFF.

This chain uses TRBV6-5 with TRBJ2-1; 8 nucleotides align to TRBD1. Germline CDR1 is MNHEY and CDR2 is SVGAGI. The CDR3 length is 15 residues. V shed 0 bases, J shed 3 bases, and the junction held 1 base outside the gene matches. The CDR3 region is CASSYSGTGYNEQFF. The CDR3 DNA is TGTGCCAGCAGTTACTCGGGGACAGGCTACAATGAGCAGTTCTTC.

This clonotype was detected only a few times. The chain uses TRBV11-1 and TRBJ2-2; possibly TRBD1 or TRBD2 for D (5 bases each). The CDR3 is made up of 18 amino acids. From germline, CDR1 is SGHAT and CDR2 FQDESV (reference sequence). The V end was cut by 4 bases, the J end by 6 bases, with 24 bases between. CDR3 coding DNA: TGTGCCAGCAGCTATCGCGGTCGGGACCCGATCTTTCCCGGGGAGCTGTTTTTT. Amino acids: CASSYRGRDPIFPGELFF.

The chain has TRBV7-9 and TRBJ2-2, with no clear D. CDR3 length equals 15 residues. The germline gives CDR1 SEHNR, CDR2 FQNEAQ (reference sequence). Trimming cost V 2 bases and J 5 bases, with 12 bases left between them. The CDR3 reads CASSLFGVRTGELFF. The DNA for the CDR3 is TGTGCCAGCAGCTTATTCGGAGTTCGAACCGGGGAGCTGTTTTTT. Combining the CDR3 with reference TRBV7-9 and TRBJ2-2 gives the whole variable domain DTGVSQNPRHKITKRGQNVTFRCDPISEHNRLYWYRQTLGQGPEFLTYFQNEAQLEKSRLLSDRFSAERPKGSFSTLEIQRTEQGDSAMYLCASSLFGVRTGELFFGEGSRLTVL.

This clonotype turned up a few times. The chain has TRBV10-3 and TRBJ2-4; a weak D match, TRBD2 (6 bases). V lost 3 bases and J lost 0, with 12 bases in between. The germline V gene has CDR1 ENHRY and CDR2 SYGVKD. The CDR3 has 16 residues. Here the CDR3 reads CAISEFGEVAKNIQYF. The CDR3 region has the DNA TGTGCCATCAGTGAATTTGGGGAGGTAGCCAAAAACATTCAGTACTTC.

This clonotype was detected a few times. The CDR3 DNA reads as TGTGCCAGCAGTTTTGGACAGGGTGGAAGAAAACTGTTTTTT. This gives the protein CASSFGQGGRKLFF. The chain has TRBV12-3 or TRBV12-4 and TRBJ1-4; 8 bases are shared with TRBD1. The V segment lost 3 bases and the J segment 10 bases; nucleotides outside the gene matches: 7. The CDR3 is 14 residues long.

This clonotype was detected only a few times. The V call is TRBV12-3 or TRBV12-4, the J call TRBJ1-6; 8 nucleotides match TRBD1. The CDR3 contains 14 residues. V trimming: 6 bases; J trimming: 9 bases; junction bases outside the gene matches: 7. CDR3 sequence reads: CASRQTGVFSPLHF. The CDR3 DNA follows: TGTGCCAGCAGACAGACAGGGGTGTTTTCACCCCTCCACTTT.

The chain joins TRBV6-5 to TRBJ1-5; a weak D match, TRBD1 (6 bases). V lost 2 bases and J 6 bases, leaving 8 bases between the germline ends. Germline loops: CDR1 MNHEY, CDR2 SVGAGI. The CDR3 loop spans 13 amino acids. DNA for the CDR3: TGTGCCAGCAGTTACCGGGGGGCTCAGCCCCAGCATTTT. The encoded protein is CASSYRGAQPQHF.